This TCR beta chain was observed in a study of blood T cells in healthy people across ages. A J-beta primer mix and a sample-barcoded 5' primer were used in a second PCR of about 7 to 12 cycles. TCRdb reprocessed the 5' RACE reads with MiXCR, giving one entry per CDR3 protein. Of hundreds of thousands of distinct CDR3 sequences in the sample, roughly 44% are singletons; the top ten hold about 19%. Study outcomes and limitations: A strong correlation was seen between TCR beta diversity and naive T cell percentage.

This CDR3 spans 16 amino acids. The germline CDR1 and CDR2 sequences are MGHRA and YSYEKL. Deletions cut 1 base from V and 2 bases from J, with 15 bases between. This clonotype was recorded many times. Its antigen is not known. V is TRBV4-1 and J is TRBJ2-7, with D possibly being TRBD2 (6 bases). The source is a man aged 60-69 years in good health. Sequencing used blood. CDR3: CASSQALSSATYEQYF. CDR3 coding DNA: TGCGCCAGCAGCCAAGCTCTGTCTAGCGCTACCTACGAGCAGTACTTC.